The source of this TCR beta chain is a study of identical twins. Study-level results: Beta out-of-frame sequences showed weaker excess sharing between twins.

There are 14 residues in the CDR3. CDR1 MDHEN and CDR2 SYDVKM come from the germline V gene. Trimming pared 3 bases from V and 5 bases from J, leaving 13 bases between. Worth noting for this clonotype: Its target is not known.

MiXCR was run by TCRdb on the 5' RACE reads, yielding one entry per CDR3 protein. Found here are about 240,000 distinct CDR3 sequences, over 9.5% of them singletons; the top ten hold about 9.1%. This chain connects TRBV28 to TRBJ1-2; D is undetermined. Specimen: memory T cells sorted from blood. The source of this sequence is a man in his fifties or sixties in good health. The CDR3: CASSLAAAGYGYTF. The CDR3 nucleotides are TGTGCCAGCAGTTTGGCCGCGGCGGGGTATGGCTACACCTTC.